Sequencing of this TCR beta chain was carried out in a study of beta chain features in type 1 diabetes (dated by TCRdb to between 2018 and 2020). Broadly, across the study: Patients and healthy donors did not differ in mean age, gender distribution, total cell number or subset yield. A total of some 100,000,000 sorted cells were examined across all samples, and a strong correlation was observed between cell number per subset and RNA yield. The study compared TCRB repertoires of sorted circulating CD4+ T cell subsets between recently diagnosed type 1 diabetes patients and matched healthy donors. Whereas all 30 or so donors provided naive and central memory subsets, regulatory and stem cell-like memory subsets were isolated from just 8 patients and about 8 healthy donors.

As concerns this clone: Its antigen specificity is not known. No base quality information exists; no much larger clone differs at one position.

The CDR3 contains 16 residues, cysteine and phenylalanine counted. Here the CDR3 DNA is all that survives: 48 bases in frame from base 1. Trimming removed 5 bases from V and 1 base from J; the gene matches leave 6 bases unexplained. For CDR1 and CDR2, the germline V gene lists KGHSH and LQKENI. What the authors observed across the whole study: Because cDNA was sequenced instead of genomic DNA, highly expressing activated cells could be over-represented, though the groups showed no difference in activation or CD3 levels. Naive, central memory and regulatory TCRB repertoires appeared more similar among patients than among healthy donors. Only small numbers of individuals were included in the HLA sub-analyses, which left unresolved whether HLA type had any influence on TCRB rearrangement. At VDJ recombination sites, type 1 diabetes patients had fewer insertions and more deleted nucleotides, which implies abnormalities in thymic rearrangement. PCR might favor shorter templates, but patient and control samples were amplified and corrected together, so any skew would affect both groups equally. Type 1 diabetes patients showed a moderate but significant shortening of TCRB CDR3 length in all four CD4+ subsets.

A single peripheral blood draw of approximately 120 mL on average was collected from each donor into heparinised tubes. Using a panel that included CD45RO, CCR7, CD25, CD127, CD95 and CD27, naive, central memory, regulatory and stem cell-like memory CD4+ T cells were sorted on a BD FACSAria II. Every sorted population had a purity above 98%. PBMCs were isolated immediately by Lymphoprep density gradient centrifugation and stained directly without culture. So that batch effects would be minimized, each experiment stained and sorted samples in pairs, pairing one healthy donor with one patient. The High Capacity cDNA Reverse Transcription Kit was used to reverse transcribe all of the isolated RNA, meaning that expressed TCRB transcripts were what got sequenced. Deep immunoSEQ sequencing was applied to naive, central memory and regulatory T cell samples, giving an average of approximately 3.8 million total reads per sample. After sorted cells were lysed in RLT buffer, RNA was extracted with DNase-treated RNeasy Micro or Mini kits, with the choice depending on cell number. Each cell subset was processed separately to prevent cross-contamination, with patient and healthy donor samples processed together. TCRB sequences were amplified from cDNA with the immunoSEQ multiplex PCR, producing 87-bp fragments spanning the CDR3 region. The amplicons were sequenced using the Illumina HiSeq platform. The study's own analysis went as follows. PCR bias was corrected computationally using synthetic template baselines, and reads within Hamming distance 2 were collapsed, with unmergeable singletons discarded. Reads were aligned against IMGT to assign V, D and J genes, CDR3 length and insertions or deletions at six rearrangement sites. Within each subset, clonotype counts were normalized to sorted cell number, and only after that were true diversity and Gini coefficients computed with the tcR R package. Repertoire sharing was quantified using the overlap coefficient calculated on TCRB nucleotide sequences. In TCRdb, the immuneACCESS table is reduced to in-frame sequences with V and J assigned. These tables do not hold every clone; where another copy was compared, an unresolved V gene accounts for under half, and the others remain unexplained. V, J and clone size are those of that table, while D and trimming were read from the DNA. Within this sample are about 140,000 clones, with roughly 7.2% of them counted one time only. The ten largest clonotypes hold 1.3% to 1.5% of the sample.

The sequence came from a woman aged 25 to 45 in good health. Material for sequencing was central memory CD4+ T cells from blood. Recombination linked TRBV18 to TRBJ1-1, with 11 bases in between that match TRBD1. The bases read TGTGCCAGCTCAGCGGCCGGGACAGGGGGGAACACTGAAGCTTTCTTT. Its protein reads: CASSAAGTGGNTEAFF.